This T cell receptor beta chain was captured by sequencing in a study of control samples from healthy donors and cancer patients. Produced via immunoSEQ multiplex PCR; TCRdb's table is partial and in-frame only. The sample holds 150,000 or so clones, 80% to 95% seen once. This CDR3 region has 12 residues. CDR1 MDHEN and CDR2 SYDVKM come from the germline V gene. V lost 8 bases, J lost 5 bases, and 9 bases lay in between. The V and J genes are TRBV28 and TRBJ2-2; a weak D match, TRBD1 (5 bases). This clonotype originated in a man aged 35 to 55 in good health. Sequenced material: blood. CDR3 sequence: CASGPGTGELFF. The DNA of the CDR3 is TGTGCCAGCGGTCCAGGGACCGGGGAGCTGTTTTTT. Variable domain in full (rest from reference TRBV28 and TRBJ2-2): DVKVTQSSRYLVKRTGEKVFLECVQDMDHENMFWYRQDPGLGLRLIYFSYDVKMKEKGDIPEGYSVSREKKERFSLILESASTNQTSMYLCASGPGTGELFFGEGSRLTVL.